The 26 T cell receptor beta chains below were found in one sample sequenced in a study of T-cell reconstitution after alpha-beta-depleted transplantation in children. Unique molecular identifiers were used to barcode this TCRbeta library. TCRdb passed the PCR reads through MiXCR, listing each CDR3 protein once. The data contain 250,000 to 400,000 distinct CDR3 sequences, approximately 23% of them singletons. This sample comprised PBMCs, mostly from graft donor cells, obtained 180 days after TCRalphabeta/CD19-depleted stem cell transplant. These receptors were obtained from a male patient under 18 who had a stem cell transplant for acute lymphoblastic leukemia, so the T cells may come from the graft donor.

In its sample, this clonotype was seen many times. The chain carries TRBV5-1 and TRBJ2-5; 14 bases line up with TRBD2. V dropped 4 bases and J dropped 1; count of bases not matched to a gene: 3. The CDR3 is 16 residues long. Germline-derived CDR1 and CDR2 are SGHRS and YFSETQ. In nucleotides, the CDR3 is TGCGCCAGCAGCCTGGGACTAGCGGGAGTCCAAGAGACCCAGTACTTC. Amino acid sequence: CASSLGLAGVQETQYF.

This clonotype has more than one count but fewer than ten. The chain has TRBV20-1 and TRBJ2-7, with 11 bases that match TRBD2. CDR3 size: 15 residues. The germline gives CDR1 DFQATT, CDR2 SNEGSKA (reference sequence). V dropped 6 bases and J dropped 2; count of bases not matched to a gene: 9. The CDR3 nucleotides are TGCAGTGCCCCGACTAGCGGGACCTCGCCCTACGAGCAGTACTTC. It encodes CSAPTSGTSPYEQYF.

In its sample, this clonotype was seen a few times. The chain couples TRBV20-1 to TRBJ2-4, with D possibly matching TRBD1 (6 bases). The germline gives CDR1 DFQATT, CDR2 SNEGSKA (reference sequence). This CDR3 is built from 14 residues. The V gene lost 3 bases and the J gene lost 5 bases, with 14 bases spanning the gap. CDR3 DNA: TGCAGTGCTAGTACAGGGCTAAGGGAAAACATTCAGTACTTC. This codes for CSASTGLRENIQYF.

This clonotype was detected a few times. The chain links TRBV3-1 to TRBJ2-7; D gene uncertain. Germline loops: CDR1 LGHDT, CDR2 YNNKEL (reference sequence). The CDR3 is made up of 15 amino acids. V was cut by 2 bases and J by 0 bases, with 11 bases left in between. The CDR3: CASSQWADSSYEQYF. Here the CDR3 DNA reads TGTGCCAGCAGCCAATGGGCAGATAGCTCCTACGAGCAGTACTTC.

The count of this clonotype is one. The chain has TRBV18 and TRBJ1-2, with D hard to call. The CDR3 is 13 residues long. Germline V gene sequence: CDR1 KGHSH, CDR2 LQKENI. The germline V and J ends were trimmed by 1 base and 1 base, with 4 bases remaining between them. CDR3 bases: TGTGCCAGCTCACCACTCGATAACTATGGCTACACCTTC. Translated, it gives CASSPLDNYGYTF.

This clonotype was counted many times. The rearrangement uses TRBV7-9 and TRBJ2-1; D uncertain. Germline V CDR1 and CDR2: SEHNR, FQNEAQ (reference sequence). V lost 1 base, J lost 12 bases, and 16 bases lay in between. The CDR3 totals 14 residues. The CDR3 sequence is CASSLVTLGFRQFF. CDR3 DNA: TGTGCCAGCAGCTTAGTCACTTTGGGGTTCCGGCAGTTCTTC.

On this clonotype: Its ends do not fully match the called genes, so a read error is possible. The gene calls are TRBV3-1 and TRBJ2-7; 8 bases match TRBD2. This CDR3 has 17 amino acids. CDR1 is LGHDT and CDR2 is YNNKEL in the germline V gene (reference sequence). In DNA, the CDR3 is TGTGCCAGCAGCCTGACGATTTTTCTAGCGGGTACGGAGGGGCCTTTCTTC. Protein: CASSLTIFLAGTEGPFF.

CDR3 sequence (DNA): TGTGCCAGCAGCCCAAACCCCCCGATAATCCCTAGAATGCCCATAGAAGCTTTCTTT. This codes for CASSPNPPIIPRMPIEAFF. The J gene is TRBJ1-1, the V gene TRBV27; D call uncertain. Looked up from germline, CDR1 is MNHEY and CDR2 is SMNVEV (reference sequence). The ends were cut back, 6 bases at V and 8 bases at J, with 34 bases in the middle. This CDR3 spans 19 amino acids.

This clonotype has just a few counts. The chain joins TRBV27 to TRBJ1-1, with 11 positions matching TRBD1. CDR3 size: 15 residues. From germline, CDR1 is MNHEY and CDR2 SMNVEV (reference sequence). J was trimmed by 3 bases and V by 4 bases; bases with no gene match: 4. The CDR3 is CASSSRTGGYTEAFF. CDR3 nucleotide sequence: TGTGCCAGCAGTTCCAGGACAGGGGGCTACACTGAAGCTTTCTTT.

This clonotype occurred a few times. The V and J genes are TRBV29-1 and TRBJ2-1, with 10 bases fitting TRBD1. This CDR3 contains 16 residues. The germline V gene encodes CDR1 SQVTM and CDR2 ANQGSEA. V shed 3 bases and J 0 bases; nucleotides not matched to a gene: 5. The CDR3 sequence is CSVETGGFSSYNEQFF. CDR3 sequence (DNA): TGCAGCGTTGAGACAGGGGGCTTCAGCTCCTACAATGAGCAGTTCTTC.

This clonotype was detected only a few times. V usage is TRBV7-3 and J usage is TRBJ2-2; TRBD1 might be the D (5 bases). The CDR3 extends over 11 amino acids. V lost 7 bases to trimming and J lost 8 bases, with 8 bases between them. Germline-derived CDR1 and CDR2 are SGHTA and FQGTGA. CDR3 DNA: TGTGCCAGCACCCCAGGGGGGGAGCTGTTTTTT. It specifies CASTPGGELFF.

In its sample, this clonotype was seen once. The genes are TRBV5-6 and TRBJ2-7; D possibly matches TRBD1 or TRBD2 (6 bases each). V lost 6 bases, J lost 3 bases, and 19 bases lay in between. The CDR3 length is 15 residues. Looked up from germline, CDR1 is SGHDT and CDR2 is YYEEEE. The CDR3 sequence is CASTWRGAGFYEQYF. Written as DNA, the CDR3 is TGTGCCAGCACCTGGAGGGGGGCAGGGTTCTACGAGCAGTACTTC.

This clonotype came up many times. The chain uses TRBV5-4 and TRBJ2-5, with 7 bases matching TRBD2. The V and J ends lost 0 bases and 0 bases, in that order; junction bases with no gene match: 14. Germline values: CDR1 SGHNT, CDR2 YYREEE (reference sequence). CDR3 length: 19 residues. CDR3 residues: CASSLAPPGEGGNQETQYF. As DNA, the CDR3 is TGTGCCAGCAGCTTGGCGCCCCCTGGGGAGGGAGGAAACCAAGAGACCCAGTACTTC.

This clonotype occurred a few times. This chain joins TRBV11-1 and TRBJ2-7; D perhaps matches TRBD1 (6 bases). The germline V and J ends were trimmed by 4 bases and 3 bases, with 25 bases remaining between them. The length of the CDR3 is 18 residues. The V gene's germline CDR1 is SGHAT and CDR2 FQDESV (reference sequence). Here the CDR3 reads CASSSGTSAGLLVYEQYF. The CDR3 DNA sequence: TGTGCCAGCAGCTCCGGGACATCCGCCGGGTTACTTGTCTACGAGCAGTACTTC.

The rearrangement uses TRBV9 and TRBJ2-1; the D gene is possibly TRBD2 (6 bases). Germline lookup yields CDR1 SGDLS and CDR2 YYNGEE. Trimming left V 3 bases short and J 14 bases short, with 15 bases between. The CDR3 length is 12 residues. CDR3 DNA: TGTGCCAGCAGCGCTGCAGGCCGGAGGGAGTTCTTC. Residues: CASSAAGRREFF.

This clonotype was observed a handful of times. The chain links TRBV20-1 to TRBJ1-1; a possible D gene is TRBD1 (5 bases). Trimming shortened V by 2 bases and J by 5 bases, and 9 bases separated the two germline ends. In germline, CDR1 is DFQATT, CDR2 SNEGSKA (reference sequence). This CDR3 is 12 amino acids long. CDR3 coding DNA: TGCAGTGCTAGACAGGGTGGTACTGAAGCTTTCTTT. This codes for CSARQGGTEAFF.

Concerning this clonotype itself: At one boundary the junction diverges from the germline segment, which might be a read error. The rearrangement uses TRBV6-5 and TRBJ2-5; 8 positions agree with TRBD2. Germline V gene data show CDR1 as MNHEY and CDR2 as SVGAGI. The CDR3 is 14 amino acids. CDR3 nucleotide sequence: TGTGCCAGCAGTTTTGGACTAGCTCAAGGGACCCAGTACTTC. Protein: CASSFGLAQGTQYF.

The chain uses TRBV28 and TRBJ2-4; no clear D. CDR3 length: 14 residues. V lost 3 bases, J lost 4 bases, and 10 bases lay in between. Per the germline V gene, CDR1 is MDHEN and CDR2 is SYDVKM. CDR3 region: CASSFFLQKNIQYF. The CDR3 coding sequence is TGTGCCAGCAGTTTTTTCCTACAGAAAAACATTCAGTACTTC.

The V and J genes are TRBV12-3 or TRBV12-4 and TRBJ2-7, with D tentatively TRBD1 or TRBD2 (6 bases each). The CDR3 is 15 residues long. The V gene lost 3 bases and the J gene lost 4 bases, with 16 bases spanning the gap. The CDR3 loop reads CASSFGGQRSYEQYF. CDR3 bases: TGTGCCAGCAGTTTTGGGGGGCAGCGATCGTACGAGCAGTACTTC.

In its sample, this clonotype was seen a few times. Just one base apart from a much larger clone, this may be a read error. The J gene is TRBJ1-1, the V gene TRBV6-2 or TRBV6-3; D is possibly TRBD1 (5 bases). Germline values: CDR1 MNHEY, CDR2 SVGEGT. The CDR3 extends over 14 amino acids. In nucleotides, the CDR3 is TGTGCCAGCAGTCCGCAGGGTAGCCGGACTGAAGCTTCCTTT. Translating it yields CASSPQGSRTEASF.

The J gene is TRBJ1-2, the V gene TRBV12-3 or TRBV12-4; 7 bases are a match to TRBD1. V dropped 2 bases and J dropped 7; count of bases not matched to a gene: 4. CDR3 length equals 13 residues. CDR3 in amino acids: CASSLQGDRGYTF. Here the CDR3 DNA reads TGTGCCAGCAGTTTACAGGGGGATCGTGGCTACACCTTC.

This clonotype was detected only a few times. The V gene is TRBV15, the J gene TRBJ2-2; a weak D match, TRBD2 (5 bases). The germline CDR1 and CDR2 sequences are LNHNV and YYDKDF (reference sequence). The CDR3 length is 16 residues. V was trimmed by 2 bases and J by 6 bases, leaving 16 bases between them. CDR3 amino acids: CATSRPRGRRAGELFF. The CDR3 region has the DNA TGTGCCACCAGCAGACCTCGAGGGAGAAGGGCCGGGGAGCTGTTTTTT. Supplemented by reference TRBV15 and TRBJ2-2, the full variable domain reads DAMVIQNPRYQVTQFGKPVTLSCSQTLNHNVMYWYQQKSSQAPKLLFHYYDKDFNNEADTPDNFQSRRPNTSFCFLDIRSPGLGDTAMYLCATSRPRGRRAGELFFGEGSRLTVL.

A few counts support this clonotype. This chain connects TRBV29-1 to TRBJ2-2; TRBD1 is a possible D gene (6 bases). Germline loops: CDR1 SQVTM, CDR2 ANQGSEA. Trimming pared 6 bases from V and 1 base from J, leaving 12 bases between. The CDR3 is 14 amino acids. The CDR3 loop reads CSVRPRGNTGELFF. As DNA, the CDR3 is TGCAGCGTCCGCCCCAGGGGGAACACCGGGGAGCTGTTTTTT.

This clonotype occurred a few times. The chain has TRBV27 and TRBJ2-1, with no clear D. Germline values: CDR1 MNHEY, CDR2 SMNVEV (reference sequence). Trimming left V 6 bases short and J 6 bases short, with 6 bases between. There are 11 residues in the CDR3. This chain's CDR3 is CASSIFNEQFF. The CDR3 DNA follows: TGTGCCAGCAGCATCTTCAATGAGCAGTTCTTC.

DNA for the CDR3: TGTGCCACCAGTGATTTTGGTCCGGAGTGGGGTAACACTGAAGCTTTCTTT. Amino acid sequence: CATSDFGPEWGNTEAFF. This chain links TRBV24-1 with TRBJ1-1; no reliable D call. The germline V gene encodes CDR1 KGHDR and CDR2 SFDVKD. Between the trimmed V and J ends, which lost 1 base and 2 bases, there was a span of 16 bases. This CDR3 comprises 17 residues.

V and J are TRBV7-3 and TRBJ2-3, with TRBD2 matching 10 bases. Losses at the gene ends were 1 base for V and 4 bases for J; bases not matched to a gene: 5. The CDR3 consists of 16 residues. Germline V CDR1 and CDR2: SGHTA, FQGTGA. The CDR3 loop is CASSLRAGGPPDTQYF. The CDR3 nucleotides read TGTGCCAGCAGCTTAAGAGCGGGAGGGCCCCCAGATACGCAGTATTTT. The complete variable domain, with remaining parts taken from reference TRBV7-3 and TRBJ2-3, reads GAGVSQTPSNKVTEKGKYVELRCDPISGHTALYWYRQSLGQGPEFLIYFQGTGAADDSGLPNDRFFAVRPEGSVSTLKIQRTERGDSAVYLCASSLRAGGPPDTQYFGPGTRLTVL.